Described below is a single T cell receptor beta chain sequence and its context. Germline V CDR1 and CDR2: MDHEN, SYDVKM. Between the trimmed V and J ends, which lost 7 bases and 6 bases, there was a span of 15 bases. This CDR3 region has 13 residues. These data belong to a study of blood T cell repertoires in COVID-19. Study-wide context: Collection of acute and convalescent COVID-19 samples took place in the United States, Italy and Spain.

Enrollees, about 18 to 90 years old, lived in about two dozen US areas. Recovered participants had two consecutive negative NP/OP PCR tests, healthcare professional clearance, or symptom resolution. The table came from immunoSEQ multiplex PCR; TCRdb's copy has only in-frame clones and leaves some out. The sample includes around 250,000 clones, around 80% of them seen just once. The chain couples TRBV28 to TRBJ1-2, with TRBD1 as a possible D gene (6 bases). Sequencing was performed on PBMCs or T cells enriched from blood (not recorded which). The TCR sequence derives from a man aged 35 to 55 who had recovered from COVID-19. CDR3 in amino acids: CASTRGGSDGYTF. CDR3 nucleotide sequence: TGTGCCAGCACCCGGGGGGGCTCGGATGGCTACACCTTC.